This TCR beta chain was retrieved from a study of T-cell reconstitution after alpha-beta-depleted transplantation in children. This clonotype was recorded at least ten times. The target antigen is unknown. This CDR3 region has 15 residues. V lost 6 bases and J lost 8, with 19 bases in between. General study points: Several hundred rapidly expanded clones from non-depleted graft cells reportedly supplied alpha-beta T cells about two months post-transplant. In some patients, recipient T cells and intrathymic progenitors surviving conditioning explained high day-60 diversity.

As it was prepared, the TCRbeta library received unique molecular identifiers. TCRdb reprocessed the PCR reads with MiXCR, giving one entry per CDR3 protein. There are about 7,200 distinct CDR3 sequences in the sample; around 5% occur only once, and roughly 24% lies in the top ten. The starting material was PBMCs, mostly from graft donor cells, obtained 180 days after TCRalphabeta/CD19-depleted stem cell transplant. J is TRBJ1-4 and V is TRBV12-3 or TRBV12-4, with a tentative D call TRBD1 (6 bases). The source is a child under two years old who had a stem cell transplant for acute myeloid leukemia, so the T cells may come from the graft donor. This CDR3 is CASRDPQGGSEKLFF. The CDR3 coding sequence is TGTGCCAGCAGGGATCCACAGGGAGGGAGCGAAAAACTGTTTTTT.